This is a list of T cell receptor beta chains from one sample in a study of OX40 agonist ivuxolimab in advanced cancers. The table came from immunoSEQ multiplex PCR; TCRdb's copy has only in-frame clones and leaves some out. The data contain 100,000 to 150,000 clones, about nine tenths of them singletons. The sample consisted of CD4+ or CD8+ T cells sorted from blood, taken in a trial of the OX40 agonist ivuxolimab. These receptors were taken from an adult with an advanced solid tumor such as melanoma, head and neck, liver or kidney cancer. CDR3s include the opening cysteine and the closing phenylalanine or tryptophan. Each record gives: clone size, J gene, V gene, D gene, CDR3 protein, CDR3 DNA. The D gene is left open where the match is weak. Clone size is shown for a subset of rows, as once, few, many or a class of expanded clone.

clone size: .
J gene: TRBJ2-1
V gene: TRBV5-1
D gene: .
CDR3 protein: CASTGTAMSNEQFF
CDR3 DNA: TGCGCCAGCACCGGGACCGCAATGTCAAATGAGCAGTTCTTC

clone size: few
J gene: TRBJ1-1
V gene: TRBV6-6
D gene: TRBD1
CDR3 protein: CASSLIRGQGDTEAFF
CDR3 DNA: TGTGCCAGCAGCCTGATACGCGGACAGGGGGACACTGAAGCTTTCTTT

clone size: .
J gene: TRBJ2-7
V gene: TRBV6-5
D gene: .
CDR3 protein: CASSYSASRRAYEQYF
CDR3 DNA: TGTGCCAGCAGTTACTCGGCTAGCCGGAGGGCCTACGAGCAGTACTTC

clone size: .
J gene: TRBJ2-3
V gene: TRBV19
D gene: TRBD2
CDR3 protein: CASRNPGGFADTQYF
CDR3 DNA: TGTGCCAGTAGAAACCCCGGGGGGTTCGCAGATACGCAGTATTTT

clone size: .
J gene: TRBJ2-7
V gene: TRBV2
D gene: TRBD1
CDR3 protein: CASSDRAGQGKGQYF
CDR3 DNA: TGTGCCAGCAGTGACCGGGCGGGACAGGGCAAAGGGCAGTACTTC

clone size: .
J gene: TRBJ1-5
V gene: TRBV7-2
D gene: .
CDR3 protein: CASSLGGLKGQPQHF
CDR3 DNA: TGTGCCAGCAGCTTAGGGGGATTAAAGGGTCAGCCCCAGCATTTT

clone size: .
J gene: TRBJ2-1
V gene: TRBV19
D gene: TRBD2
CDR3 protein: CASTQQLAGGYNEQFF
CDR3 DNA: TGTGCCAGTACCCAGCAACTAGCGGGAGGTTACAATGAGCAGTTCTTC

clone size: .
J gene: TRBJ2-7
V gene: TRBV11-2
D gene: .
CDR3 protein: CASSLGADLTYEQYF
CDR3 DNA: TGTGCCAGCAGCTTAGGAGCGGACCTGACCTACGAGCAGTACTTC

clone size: .
J gene: TRBJ2-7
V gene: TRBV9
D gene: .
CDR3 protein: CASSVVPWASHSYEQYF
CDR3 DNA: TGTGCCAGCAGCGTAGTCCCTTGGGCATCACACTCTTACGAGCAGTACTTC

clone size: .
J gene: TRBJ2-1
V gene: TRBV6-5
D gene: .
CDR3 protein: CASSYRESYNEQFF
CDR3 DNA: TGTGCCAGCAGTTACAGGGAATCCTACAATGAGCAGTTCTTC

clone size: .
J gene: TRBJ2-6
V gene: TRBV6-1
D gene: .
CDR3 protein: CASTPPGANVLTF
CDR3 DNA: TGTGCCAGCACTCCCCCCGGGGCCAACGTCCTGACTTTC

clone size: once
J gene: TRBJ1-2
V gene: TRBV27
D gene: .
CDR3 protein: CASSFGGPNYGYTF
CDR3 DNA: TGTGCCAGCAGTTTTGGGGGACCTAACTATGGCTACACCTTC

clone size: .
J gene: TRBJ1-4
V gene: TRBV9
D gene: TRBD1
CDR3 protein: CASSTGRGPGNEKLFF
CDR3 DNA: TGTGCCAGCAGCACCGGCAGGGGGCCGGGTAATGAAAAACTGTTTTTT

clone size: .
J gene: TRBJ2-2
V gene: TRBV5-1
D gene: TRBD2
CDR3 protein: CASSMAPLAGVTGELFF
CDR3 DNA: TGCGCCAGCAGCATGGCCCCTCTAGCGGGAGTAACCGGGGAGCTGTTTTTT